The clone carrying this TCR beta chain was detected once. The antigen remains unidentified. The junction and the germline gene differ at one end; a read error may be behind it. Germline assignment: CDR1 KGHSH and CDR2 LQKENI. The CDR3 runs 15 residues. The record originates from a study of T cell responses to AZD1222 COVID-19 vaccine. Across the study: Second-dose intervals near 4 or 12 weeks were combined. Study outcomes and limitations: Baseline seropositivity occurred in only a handful of AZD1222 recipients. Increases in Spike-specific TCR breadth and depth were seen after two AZD1222 doses. The study found vaccine-associated CD4 TCRs spanning spike, dominant at 160-218 and 743-854.

Produced via immunoSEQ multiplex PCR; TCRdb's table is partial and in-frame only. The sample consists of about 170,000 clones, 90% of them appearing once. V gene TRBV18 combines with J gene TRBJ2-7; D might be TRBD2 (6 bases). The specimen was peripheral blood, collected on day 0 of AZD1222 vaccination. This TCR was recovered from an adult in good health. The CDR3 sequence is CASSPLGQGGNEQYF. As DNA, the CDR3 is TGTGCCAGCTCCCCACTAGGGCAGGGAGGCAACGAGCAGTACTTC.